What follows describes a single T cell receptor beta chain. This specimen belongs to a study of OX40 agonist ivuxolimab in advanced cancers. Germline V gene sequence: CDR1 WSHSY, CDR2 SAAADI. Trimming left V 5 bases short and J 6 bases short, with 19 bases between. This CDR3 has 16 residues. Assay: immunoSEQ multiplex PCR; the TCRdb copy retains only in-frame clones and omits some. The sample has about 46,000 clones; about 90% are singletons. Source: CD4+ or CD8+ T cells sorted from blood, taken in a trial of the OX40 agonist ivuxolimab. This TCR was sampled from an adult with an advanced solid tumor such as melanoma, head and neck, liver or kidney cancer. The V and J genes are TRBV10-2 and TRBJ2-2; tentatively, D is TRBD1 (6 bases). The CDR3 DNA reads as TGCGCCAGCAGTTTCCCAGGGGTTAGTTTAGCCGGGGAGCTGTTTTTT. Translation: CASSFPGVSLAGELFF.